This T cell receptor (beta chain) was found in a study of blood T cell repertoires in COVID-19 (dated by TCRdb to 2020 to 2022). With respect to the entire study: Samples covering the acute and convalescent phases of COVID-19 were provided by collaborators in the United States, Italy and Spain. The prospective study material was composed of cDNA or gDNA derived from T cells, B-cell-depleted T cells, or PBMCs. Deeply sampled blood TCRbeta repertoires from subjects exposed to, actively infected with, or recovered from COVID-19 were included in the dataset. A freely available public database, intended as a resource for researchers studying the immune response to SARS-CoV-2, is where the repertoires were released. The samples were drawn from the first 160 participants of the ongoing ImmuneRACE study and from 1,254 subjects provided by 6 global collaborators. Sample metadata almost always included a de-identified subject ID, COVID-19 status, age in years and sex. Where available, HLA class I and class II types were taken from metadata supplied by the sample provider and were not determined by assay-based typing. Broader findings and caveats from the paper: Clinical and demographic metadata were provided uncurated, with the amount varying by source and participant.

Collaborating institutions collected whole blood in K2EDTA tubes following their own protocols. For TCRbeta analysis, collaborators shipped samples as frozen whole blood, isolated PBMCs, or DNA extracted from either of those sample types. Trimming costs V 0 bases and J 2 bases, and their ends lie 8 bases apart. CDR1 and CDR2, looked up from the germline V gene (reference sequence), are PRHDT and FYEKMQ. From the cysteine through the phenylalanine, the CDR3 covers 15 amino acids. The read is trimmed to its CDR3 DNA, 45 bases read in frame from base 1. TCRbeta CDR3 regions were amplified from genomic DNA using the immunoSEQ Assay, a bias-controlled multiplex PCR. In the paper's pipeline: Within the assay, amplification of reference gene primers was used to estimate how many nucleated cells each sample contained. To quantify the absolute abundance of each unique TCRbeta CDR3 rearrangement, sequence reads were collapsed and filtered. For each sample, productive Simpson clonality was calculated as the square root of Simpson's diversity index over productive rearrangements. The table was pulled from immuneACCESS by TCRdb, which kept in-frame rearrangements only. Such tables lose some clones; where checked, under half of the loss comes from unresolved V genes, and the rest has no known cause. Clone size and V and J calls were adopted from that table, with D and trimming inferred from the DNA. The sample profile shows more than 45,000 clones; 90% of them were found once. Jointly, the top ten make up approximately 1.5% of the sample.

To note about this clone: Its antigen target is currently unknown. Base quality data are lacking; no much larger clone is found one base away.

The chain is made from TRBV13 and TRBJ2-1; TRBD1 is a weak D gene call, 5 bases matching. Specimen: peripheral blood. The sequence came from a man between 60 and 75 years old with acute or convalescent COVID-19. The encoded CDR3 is CASSLGTDAYNEQFF. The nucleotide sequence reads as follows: TGTGCCAGCAGCTTAGGGACAGACGCCTACAATGAGCAGTTCTTC.